Following are 22 T cell receptor beta chains from one sample sequenced in a study of T cell responses to AZD1222 COVID-19 vaccine listed by TCRdb under 2021. The sample's time point label is to be understood as: baseline before first vaccination. Library construction relied on the immunoSEQ multiplex PCR assay. This immuneACCESS table, as held by TCRdb, lists in-frame sequences with V and J called but not all clones. Of the missing ones, under half trace to an unresolved V gene in checked studies; the others have no known cause. The sample table shows under 120,000 clones, and just under 95% are seen once. The top ten hold around 2% of the sample. This sample comprised peripheral blood, obtained on day 0 of AZD1222 vaccination. These receptors came from an adult in good health.

V and J are TRBV3-1 (or the pseudogene TRBV3-2) and TRBJ1-4; D is uncertain. Germline V lookup: CDR1 LGHDT, CDR2 YNNKEL (reference sequence). V lost 4 bases to trimming and J lost 8 bases, with 20 bases between them. This CDR3 contains 16 residues. Here the CDR3 reads CASSLETGREWEKLFF. The CDR3 DNA follows: TGTGCCAGCAGCCTTGAGACCGGAAGGGAGTGGGAAAAACTGTTTTTT.

The CDR3 bases are TGTGCCAGCAGTCCCACAGCCGGTAGGGGACACTTGGGACCCCGTTATGGCTACACCTTC. Its protein product is CASSPTAGRGHLGPRYGYTF. The V gene is TRBV28, the J gene TRBJ1-2, with D tentatively TRBD1 (6 bases). Germline values: CDR1 MDHEN, CDR2 SYDVKM. V lost 5 bases to trimming and J lost 5 bases, with 33 bases between them. The CDR3 extends over 20 amino acids.

The V and J genes are TRBV13 and TRBJ1-1; TRBD1 matches at 7 bases. Germline V gives CDR1 PRHDT, CDR2 FYEKMQ (reference sequence). The J segment lost 3 bases and the V segment lost 1 base, leaving 5 bases of the junction unmatched. The CDR3 length is 15 residues. As DNA, the CDR3 is TGTGCCAGCAGCTTAGAGGGGGCTGCCCACACTGAAGCTTTCTTT. Amino acids: CASSLEGAAHTEAFF.

This sequence joins TRBV7-3 and TRBJ2-3, with D perhaps matching TRBD2 (5 bases). Trimming pared 1 base from V and 9 bases from J, leaving 8 bases between. Germline V lookup: CDR1 SGHTA, CDR2 FQGTGA. The CDR3 covers 12 residues. The CDR3 nucleotides read TGTGCCAGCAGCTTAAATCCGGGGACGCAGTATTTT. Protein sequence: CASSLNPGTQYF.

The V call is TRBV27, the J call TRBJ1-5; D perhaps matches TRBD1 (6 bases). This CDR3 has 16 residues. V dropped 4 bases and J dropped 2 bases, with 15 bases sitting between them. The germline CDR1 and CDR2 sequences are MNHEY and SMNVEV (reference sequence). The CDR3: CASSSEQGRGNQPQHF. The CDR3 DNA sequence: TGTGCCAGCAGTTCAGAACAGGGAAGAGGCAATCAGCCCCAGCATTTT.

The chain couples TRBV7-2 to TRBJ1-6; D perhaps matches TRBD1 (5 bases). The V end lost 2 bases, the J end lost 5 bases, and 7 bases lay between the germline ends. CDR1 and CDR2 (germline): SGHTA, FQGNSA. CDR3 length: 14 residues. The CDR3 DNA is TGTGCCAGCAGCTTACAGACAGATAATTCACCCCTCCACTTT. Its translation is CASSLQTDNSPLHF.

The chain joins TRBV20-1 to TRBJ2-7; no clear D. Germline V CDR1 and CDR2: DFQATT, SNEGSKA (reference sequence). This CDR3 has 11 amino acids. The ends were cut back, 5 bases at V and 5 bases at J, with 10 bases in the middle. In DNA, the CDR3 is TGCAGTGCTCCCCGCCACAACGAGCAGTACTTC. This gives the protein CSAPRHNEQYF.

The CDR3 here is CASSNFVSYLGAFF. The CDR3 region has the DNA TGTGCCAGCAGTAACTTTGTGTCTTACTTGGGAGCTTTCTTT. The chain uses TRBV28 and TRBJ1-1, with D hard to call. The CDR3 is 14 amino acids. Germline V CDR1 and CDR2: MDHEN, SYDVKM. V lost 5 bases and J 10 bases, leaving 20 bases between the germline ends. The whole variable domain, filled in from reference TRBV28 and TRBJ1-1, reads DVKVTQSSRYLVKRTGEKVFLECVQDMDHENMFWYRQDPGLGLRLIYFSYDVKMKEKGDIPEGYSVSREKKERFSLILESASTNQTSMYLCASSNFVSYLGAFFGQGTRLTVV.

The genes are TRBV9 and TRBJ2-1; D is ambiguous. The CDR3 covers 16 residues. Germline loops: CDR1 SGDLS, CDR2 YYNGEE. V lost 0 bases, J lost 0 bases, and 10 bases lay in between. The chain's CDR3 is CASSVVGSSSYNEQFF. CDR3 nucleotide sequence: TGTGCCAGCAGCGTAGTCGGGTCGAGCTCCTACAATGAGCAGTTCTTC. The full variable domain, with the rest looked up from reference TRBV9 and TRBJ2-1, is DSGVTQTPKHLITATGQRVTLRCSPRSGDLSVYWYQQSLDQGLQFLIQYYNGEERAKGNILERFSAQQFPDLHSELNLSSLELGDSALYFCASSVVGSSSYNEQFFGPGTRLTVL.

This chain uses TRBV19 with TRBJ1-5, with TRBD1 matching over 7 bases. This CDR3 is 15 amino acids long. The germline V gene encodes CDR1 LNHDA and CDR2 SQIVND (reference sequence). The V segment lost 7 bases and the J segment 3 bases; nucleotides outside the gene matches: 9. The CDR3 bases are TGTGCCAGTACCCTGGACAGGCACCCCAATCAGCCCCAGCATTTT. It is translated as CASTLDRHPNQPQHF.

This chain uses TRBV5-8 with TRBJ1-2, with D possibly TRBD1 on 5 matching bases. CDR1 and CDR2 from the germline V gene are SGHTS and YDEGEE. This CDR3 spans 17 amino acids. Trimming removed 1 base from V and 4 bases from J, with 20 bases in between. The CDR3 loop is CASSLILRGREVYGYTF. The DNA for the CDR3 is TGTGCCAGCAGCTTGATACTTCGGGGGAGGGAGGTCTATGGCTACACCTTC. The whole variable domain, filled in from reference TRBV5-8 and TRBJ1-2, reads EAGVTQSPTHLIKTRGQQATLRCSPISGHTSVYWYQQALGLGLQFLLWYDEGEERNRGNFPPRFSGRQFPNYSSELNVNALELEDSALYLCASSLILRGREVYGYTFGSGTRLTVV.

The chain has TRBV9 and TRBJ1-2, with 9 positions matching TRBD1. This CDR3 has 14 residues. Per germline, CDR1 SGDLS and CDR2 YYNGEE. The J segment lost 5 bases and the V segment lost 3 bases, leaving 5 bases of the junction unmatched. CDR3 sequence (DNA): TGTGCCAGCAGCGAAAGGGACAGGGTTTATGGCTACACCTTC. This gives the protein CASSERDRVYGYTF.

The CDR3 DNA reads TGTGCCAGCTTGACAGGGAACACAGATACGCAGTATTTT. Translation: CASLTGNTDTQYF. This rearrangement joins TRBV18 to TRBJ2-3, with 7 bases matching TRBD1. J was trimmed by 2 bases and V by 7 bases; bases with no gene match: 3. The CDR3 spans 13 residues. Germline loops: CDR1 KGHSH, CDR2 LQKENI.

CDR3 sequence (DNA): TGTGCCAGCAGAGGGGACAGCAACCAAGAGACCCAGTACTTC. It encodes CASRGDSNQETQYF. This sequence joins TRBV5-4 and TRBJ2-5; 7 bases map to TRBD1. V lost 5 bases, J lost 0 bases, and 4 bases stayed unmatched. Germline values: CDR1 SGHNT, CDR2 YYREEE (reference sequence). The CDR3 runs to 14 residues.

This sequence joins TRBV28 and TRBJ1-2; 8 nucleotides line up with TRBD1. This CDR3 region has 14 residues. V lost 5 bases, J lost 5 bases, and 7 bases stayed unmatched. Germline loops: CDR1 MDHEN, CDR2 SYDVKM. CDR3 region: CASSVTGGNYGYTF. The CDR3 DNA reads as TGTGCCAGCAGTGTTACAGGGGGAAATTATGGCTACACCTTC.

The chain carries TRBV6-1 and TRBJ2-7; TRBD2 matches 7 bases. The germline gives CDR1 MNHNS, CDR2 SASEGT. This CDR3 is 13 amino acids long. With V trimmed by 2 bases and J by 2 bases, 0 bases remained unmatched. The CDR3 DNA follows: TGTGCCAGCAGTGAAAGCGGGACCTACGAGCAGTACTTC. Translated, it gives CASSESGTYEQYF.

V and J are TRBV13 and TRBJ2-2; 8 bases fit TRBD2. The germline gives CDR1 PRHDT, CDR2 FYEKMQ (reference sequence). With V trimmed by 8 bases and J by 5 bases, 7 bases remained unmatched. The CDR3 extends over 14 amino acids. As DNA, the CDR3 is TGTGCCAGCGGGGAGCGGGGGCCAACCGGGGAGCTGTTTTTT. Amino acid sequence: CASGERGPTGELFF.

The rearrangement links TRBV6-5 to TRBJ2-7, with TRBD1 identical over 8 bases. The V gene end was trimmed by 6 bases and the J gene end by 7 bases; junction bases not matched to a gene: 5. Germline V gene sequence: CDR1 MNHEY, CDR2 SVGAGI. The CDR3 extends over 12 amino acids. This chain's CDR3 is CASSDRGGEQYF. DNA for the CDR3: TGTGCCAGCAGCGACAGGGGCGGGGAGCAGTACTTC.

The rearrangement links TRBV14 to TRBJ2-1; the D is unclear. The V end was cut by 5 bases, the J end by 5 bases, with 19 bases between. This CDR3 is 16 amino acids long. Germline V gene sequence: CDR1 SGHDN, CDR2 FVKESK. CDR3 region: CASSGMVWGLDNEQFF. The CDR3 DNA reads TGTGCCAGCAGCGGCATGGTATGGGGTTTGGACAATGAGCAGTTCTTC.

The genes are TRBV30 and TRBJ1-2; D is ambiguous. This CDR3 contains 11 residues. Trimming took off 5 bases at V and 3 bases at J, with 7 bases between the two ends. CDR1 is GTSNPN, CDR2 SVGIG, per germline (reference sequence). The CDR3 here is CAWGVYYGYTF. The CDR3 bases are TGTGCCTGGGGAGTTTACTATGGCTACACCTTC. Full variable domain (remainder filled in from reference TRBV30 and TRBJ1-2): SQTIHQWPATLVQPVGSPLSLECTVEGTSNPNLYWYRQAAGRGLQLLFYSVGIGQISSEVPQNLSASRPQDRQFILSSKKLLLSDSGFYLCAWGVYYGYTFGSGTRLTVV.

The V call is TRBV19, the J call TRBJ2-3, with 9 positions matching TRBD2. Trimming cost V 5 bases and J 4 bases; bases outside gene matches: 7. The CDR3 runs 15 residues. Germline V gives CDR1 LNHDA, CDR2 SQIVND (reference sequence). Here the CDR3 reads CASSSSGMLADTQYF. The CDR3 DNA is TGTGCCAGTAGTTCTAGCGGGATGTTAGCAGATACGCAGTATTTT.

V gene TRBV30 combines with J gene TRBJ2-3; D remains ambiguous. Germline CDR1 and CDR2: GTSNPN and SVGIG (reference sequence). Deletions cut 0 bases from V and 6 bases from J, with 13 bases between. CDR3 size: 14 residues. The CDR3 DNA reads TGTGCCTGGAGTGTAAGGCTAATCACGGATACGCAGTATTTT. As protein: CAWSVRLITDTQYF.